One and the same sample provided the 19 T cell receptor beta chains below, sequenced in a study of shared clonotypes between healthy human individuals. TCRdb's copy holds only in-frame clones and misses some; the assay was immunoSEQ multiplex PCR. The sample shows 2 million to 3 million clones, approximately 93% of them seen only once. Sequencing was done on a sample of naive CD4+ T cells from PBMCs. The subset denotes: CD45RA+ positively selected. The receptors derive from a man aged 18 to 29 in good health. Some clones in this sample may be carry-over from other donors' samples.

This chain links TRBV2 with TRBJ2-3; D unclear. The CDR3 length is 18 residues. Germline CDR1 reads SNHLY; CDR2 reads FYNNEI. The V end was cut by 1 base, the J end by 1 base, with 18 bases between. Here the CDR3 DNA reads TGTGCCAGCAGTGAAGAGGCCCGAGTGAGTGTTGGCACAGATACGCAGTATTTT. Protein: CASSEEARVSVGTDTQYF. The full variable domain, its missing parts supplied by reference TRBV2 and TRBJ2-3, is EPEVTQTPSHQVTQMGQEVILRCVPISNHLYFYWYRQILGQKVEFLVSFYNNEISEKSEIFDDQFSVERPDGSNFTLKIRSTKLEDSAMYFCASSEEARVSVGTDTQYFGPGTRLTVL.

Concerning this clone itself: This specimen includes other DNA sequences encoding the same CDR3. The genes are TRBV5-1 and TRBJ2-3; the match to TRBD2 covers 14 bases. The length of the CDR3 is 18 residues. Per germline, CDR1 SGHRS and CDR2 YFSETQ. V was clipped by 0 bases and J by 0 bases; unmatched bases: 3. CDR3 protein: CASSLGLAGGPSTDTQYF. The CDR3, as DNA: TGCGCCAGCAGCTTGGGACTAGCGGGAGGGCCCAGCACAGATACGCAGTATTTT.

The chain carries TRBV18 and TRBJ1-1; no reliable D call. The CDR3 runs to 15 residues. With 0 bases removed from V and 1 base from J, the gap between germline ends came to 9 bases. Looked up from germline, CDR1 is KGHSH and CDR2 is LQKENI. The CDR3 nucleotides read TGTGCCAGCTCACCACCTTTCGGTTGGAACACTGAAGCTTTCTTT. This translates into CASSPPFGWNTEAFF.

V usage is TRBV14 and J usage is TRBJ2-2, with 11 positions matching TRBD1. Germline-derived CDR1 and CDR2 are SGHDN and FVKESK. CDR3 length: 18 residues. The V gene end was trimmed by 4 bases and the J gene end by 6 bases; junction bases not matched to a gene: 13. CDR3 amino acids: CASSPTWPGTGGPGELFF. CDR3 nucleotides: TGTGCCAGCAGCCCCACGTGGCCCGGGACAGGGGGGCCCGGGGAGCTGTTTTTT.

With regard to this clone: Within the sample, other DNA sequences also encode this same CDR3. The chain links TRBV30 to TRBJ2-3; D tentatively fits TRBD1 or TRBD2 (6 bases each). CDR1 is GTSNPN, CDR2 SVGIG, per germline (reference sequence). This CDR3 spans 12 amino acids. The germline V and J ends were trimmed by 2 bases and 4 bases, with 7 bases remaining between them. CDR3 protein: CAWSRGPDTQYF. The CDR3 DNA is TGTGCCTGGAGTCGGGGGCCAGATACGCAGTATTTT.

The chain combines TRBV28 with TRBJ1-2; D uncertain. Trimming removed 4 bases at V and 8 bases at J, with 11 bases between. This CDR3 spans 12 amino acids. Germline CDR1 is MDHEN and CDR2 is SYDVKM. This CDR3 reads CASSSQPGGYTF. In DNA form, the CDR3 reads TGTGCCAGCAGTTCCCAGCCGGGGGGCTACACCTTC.

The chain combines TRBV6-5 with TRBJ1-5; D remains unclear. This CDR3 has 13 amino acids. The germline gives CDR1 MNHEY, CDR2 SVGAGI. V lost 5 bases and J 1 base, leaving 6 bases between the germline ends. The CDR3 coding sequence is TGTGCCAGCAGTGACGGGAGCAATCAGCCCCAGCATTTT. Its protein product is CASSDGSNQPQHF.

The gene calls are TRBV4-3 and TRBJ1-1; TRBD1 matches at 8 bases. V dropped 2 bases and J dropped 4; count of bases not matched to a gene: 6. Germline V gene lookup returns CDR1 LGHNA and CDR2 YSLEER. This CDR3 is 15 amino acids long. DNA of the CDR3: TGCGCCAGCAGCCAACGACAGGGGAGGGTCACTGAAGCTTTCTTT. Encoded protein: CASSQRQGRVTEAFF.

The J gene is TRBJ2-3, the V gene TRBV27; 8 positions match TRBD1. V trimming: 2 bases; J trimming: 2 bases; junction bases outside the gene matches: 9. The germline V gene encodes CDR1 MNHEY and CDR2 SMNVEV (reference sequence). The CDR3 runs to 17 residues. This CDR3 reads CASSLRGQGPYTDTQYF. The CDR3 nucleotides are TGTGCCAGCAGTTTACGCGGACAGGGCCCTTACACAGATACGCAGTATTTT.

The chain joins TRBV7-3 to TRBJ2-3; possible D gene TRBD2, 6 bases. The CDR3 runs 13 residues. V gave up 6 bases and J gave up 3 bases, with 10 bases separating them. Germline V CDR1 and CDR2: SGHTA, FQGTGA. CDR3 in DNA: TGTGCCAGCAGGGGGGGACGAACAGATACGCAGTATTTT. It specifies CASRGGRTDTQYF.

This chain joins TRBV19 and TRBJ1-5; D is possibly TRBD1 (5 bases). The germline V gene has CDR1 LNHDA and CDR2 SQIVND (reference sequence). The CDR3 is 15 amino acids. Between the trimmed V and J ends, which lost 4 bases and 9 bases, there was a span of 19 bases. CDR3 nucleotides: TGTGCCAGTAGTACCCCCAGGGAGCCCAGAAGGCCCCAGCATTTT. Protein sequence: CASSTPREPRRPQHF.

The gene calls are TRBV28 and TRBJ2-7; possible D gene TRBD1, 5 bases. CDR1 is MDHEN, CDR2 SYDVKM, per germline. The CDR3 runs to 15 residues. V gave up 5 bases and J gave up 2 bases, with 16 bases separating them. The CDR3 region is CASSPLLAGTYEQYF. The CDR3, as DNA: TGTGCCAGCAGTCCCCTCCTCGCAGGGACCTACGAGCAGTACTTC.

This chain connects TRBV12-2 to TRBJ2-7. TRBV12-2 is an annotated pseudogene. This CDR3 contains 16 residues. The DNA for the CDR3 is TGTGCAAGTCGCTTAAGTTTCGGGCCCATCCCCTACGAGCAGTACTTC. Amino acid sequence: CASRLSFGPIPYEQYF.

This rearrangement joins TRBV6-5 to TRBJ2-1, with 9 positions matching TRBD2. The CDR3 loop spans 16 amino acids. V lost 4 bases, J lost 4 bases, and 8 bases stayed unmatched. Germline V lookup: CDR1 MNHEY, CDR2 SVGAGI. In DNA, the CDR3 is TGTGCCAGCAGTTCCAGTGGGACTAGCAGATACAATGAGCAGTTCTTC. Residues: CASSSSGTSRYNEQFF.

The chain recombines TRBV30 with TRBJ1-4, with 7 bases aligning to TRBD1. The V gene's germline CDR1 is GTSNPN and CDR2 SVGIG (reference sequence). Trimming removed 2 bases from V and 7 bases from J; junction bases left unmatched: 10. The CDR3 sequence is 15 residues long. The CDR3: CAWSRYRGRGEKLFF. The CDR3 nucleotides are TGTGCCTGGAGTAGGTACAGGGGTAGGGGTGAAAAACTGTTTTTT.

The CDR3 sequence: CASRLQPSGNTIYF. The CDR3 region has the DNA TGTGCCAGCAGGCTACAGCCCTCTGGAAACACCATATATTTT. V usage is TRBV6-5 and J usage is TRBJ1-3, with D unclear. Germline V gene data show CDR1 as MNHEY and CDR2 as SVGAGI. The CDR3 has 14 amino acids. V dropped 6 bases and J dropped 0 bases, with 9 bases sitting between them.

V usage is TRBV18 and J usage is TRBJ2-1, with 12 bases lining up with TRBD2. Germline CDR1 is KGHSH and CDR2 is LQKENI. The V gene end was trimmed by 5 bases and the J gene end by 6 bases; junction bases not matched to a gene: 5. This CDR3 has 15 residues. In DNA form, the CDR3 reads TGTGCCAGCTCAGGCCCGGGACTAGCGGGCAATGAGCAGTTCTTC. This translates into CASSGPGLAGNEQFF.

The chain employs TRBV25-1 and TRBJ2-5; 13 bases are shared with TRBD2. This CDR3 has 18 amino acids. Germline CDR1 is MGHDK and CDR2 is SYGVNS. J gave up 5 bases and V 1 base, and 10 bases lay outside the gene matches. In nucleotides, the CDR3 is TGTGCCAGCAGTGAATCCGTGGGTGGACTAGCGGGAGTTGAGACCCAGTACTTC. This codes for CASSESVGGLAGVETQYF.

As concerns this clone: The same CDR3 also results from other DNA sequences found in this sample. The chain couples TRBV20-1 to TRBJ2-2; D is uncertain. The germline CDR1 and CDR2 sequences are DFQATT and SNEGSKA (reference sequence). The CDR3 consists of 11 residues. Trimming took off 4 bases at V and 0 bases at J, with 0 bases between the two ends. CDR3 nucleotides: TGCAGTGCTACGAACACCGGGGAGCTGTTTTTT. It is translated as CSATNTGELFF.